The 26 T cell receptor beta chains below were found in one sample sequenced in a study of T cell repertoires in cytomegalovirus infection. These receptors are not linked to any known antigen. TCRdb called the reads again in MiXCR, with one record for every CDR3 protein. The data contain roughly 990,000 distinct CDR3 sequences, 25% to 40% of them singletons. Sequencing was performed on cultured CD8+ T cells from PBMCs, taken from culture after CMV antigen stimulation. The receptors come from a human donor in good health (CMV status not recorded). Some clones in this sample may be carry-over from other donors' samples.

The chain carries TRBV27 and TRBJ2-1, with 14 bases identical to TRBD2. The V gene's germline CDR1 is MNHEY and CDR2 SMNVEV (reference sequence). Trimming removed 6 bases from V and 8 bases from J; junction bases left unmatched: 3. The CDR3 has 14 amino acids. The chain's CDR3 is CASRTGLAGDEQFF. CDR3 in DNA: TGTGCCAGCAGGACGGGACTAGCGGGGGATGAGCAGTTCTTC.

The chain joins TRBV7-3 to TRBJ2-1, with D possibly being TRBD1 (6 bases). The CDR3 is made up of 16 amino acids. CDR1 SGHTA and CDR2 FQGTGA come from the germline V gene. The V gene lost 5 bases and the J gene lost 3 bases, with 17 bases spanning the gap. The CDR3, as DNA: TGTGCCAGCAGCATCATTTTCACAGGGAACTACAATGAGCAGTTCTTC. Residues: CASSIIFTGNYNEQFF.

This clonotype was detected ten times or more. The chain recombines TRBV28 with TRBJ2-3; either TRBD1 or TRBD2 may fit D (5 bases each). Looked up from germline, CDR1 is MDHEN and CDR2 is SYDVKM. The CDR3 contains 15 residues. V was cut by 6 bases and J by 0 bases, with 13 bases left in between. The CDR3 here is CASSPGTVSTDTQYF. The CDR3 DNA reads TGTGCCAGCAGCCCCGGGACGGTTAGCACAGATACGCAGTATTTT.

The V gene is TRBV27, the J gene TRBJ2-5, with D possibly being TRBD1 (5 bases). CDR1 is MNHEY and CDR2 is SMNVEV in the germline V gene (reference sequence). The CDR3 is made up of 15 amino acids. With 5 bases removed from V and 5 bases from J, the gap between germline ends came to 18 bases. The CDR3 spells CASSPTPGKGETQYF. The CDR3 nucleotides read TGTGCCAGCAGTCCGACACCAGGGAAGGGGGAGACCCAGTACTTC.

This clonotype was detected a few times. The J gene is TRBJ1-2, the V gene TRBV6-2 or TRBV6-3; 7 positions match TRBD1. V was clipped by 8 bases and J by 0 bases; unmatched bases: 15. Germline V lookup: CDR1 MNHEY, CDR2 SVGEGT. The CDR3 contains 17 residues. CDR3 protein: CASGSARGPSANYGYTF. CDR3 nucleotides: TGTGCCAGCGGGTCAGCAAGGGGGCCTTCAGCTAACTATGGCTACACCTTC.

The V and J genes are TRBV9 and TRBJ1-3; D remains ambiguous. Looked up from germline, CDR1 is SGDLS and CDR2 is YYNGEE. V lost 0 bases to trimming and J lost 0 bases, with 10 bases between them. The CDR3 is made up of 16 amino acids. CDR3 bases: TGTGCCAGCAGCGTAGAGGGCACAGACTCTGGAAACACCATATATTTT. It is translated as CASSVEGTDSGNTIYF.

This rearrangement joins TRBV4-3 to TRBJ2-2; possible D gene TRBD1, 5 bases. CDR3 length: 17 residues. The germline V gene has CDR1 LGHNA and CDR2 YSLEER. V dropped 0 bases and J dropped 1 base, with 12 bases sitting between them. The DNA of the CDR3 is TGCGCCAGCAGCCAAGATAAGACAGCTTGGAACACCGGGGAGCTGTTTTTT. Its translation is CASSQDKTAWNTGELFF.

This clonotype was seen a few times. CDR3 sequence: CASSEGRQGRTNSYEQYF. The DNA for the CDR3 is TGTGCCAGCAGTGAAGGAAGACAGGGGCGTACCAACTCCTACGAGCAGTACTTC. The V gene is TRBV6-1, the J gene TRBJ2-7; TRBD1 matches 8 bases. J gave up 0 bases and V 1 base, and 11 bases lay outside the gene matches. CDR3 length: 18 amino acids. Looked up from germline, CDR1 is MNHNS and CDR2 is SASEGT.

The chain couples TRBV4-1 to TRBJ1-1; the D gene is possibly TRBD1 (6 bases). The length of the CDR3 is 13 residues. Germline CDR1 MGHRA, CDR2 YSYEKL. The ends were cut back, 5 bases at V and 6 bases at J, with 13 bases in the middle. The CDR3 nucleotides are TGCGCCAGCAGCGGAGGGGGGGCCGCTGAAGCTTTCTTT. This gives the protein CASSGGGAAEAFF.

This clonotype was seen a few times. The DNA of the CDR3 is TGTGCCAGCAGTTATTCAGGACAGGGCGGCTCCTACGAGCAGTACGTC. It yields the protein CASSYSGQGGSYEQYV. The chain is built from TRBV6-2 or TRBV6-3 and TRBJ2-7; TRBD1 matches 8 bases. J gave up 0 bases and V 3 bases, and 7 bases lay outside the gene matches. This CDR3 is built from 16 residues. CDR1 is MNHEY, CDR2 SVGEGT, per germline.

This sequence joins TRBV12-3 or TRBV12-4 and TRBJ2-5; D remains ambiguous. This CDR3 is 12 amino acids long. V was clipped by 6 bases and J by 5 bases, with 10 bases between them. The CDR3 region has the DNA TGTGCCAGCAGGACCCAACGGGAGACCCAGTACTTC. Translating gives CASRTQRETQYF.

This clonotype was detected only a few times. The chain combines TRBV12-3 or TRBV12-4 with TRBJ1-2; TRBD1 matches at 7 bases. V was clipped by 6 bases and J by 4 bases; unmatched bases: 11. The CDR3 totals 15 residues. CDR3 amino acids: CASSGEGGWVYGYTF. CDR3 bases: TGTGCCAGCAGCGGCGAAGGGGGCTGGGTCTATGGCTACACCTTC.

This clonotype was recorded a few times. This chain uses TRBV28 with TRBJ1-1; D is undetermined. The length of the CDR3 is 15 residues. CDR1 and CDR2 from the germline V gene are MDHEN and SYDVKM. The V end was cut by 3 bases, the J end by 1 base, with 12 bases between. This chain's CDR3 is CASSFSPDGNTEAFF. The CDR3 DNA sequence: TGTGCCAGCAGTTTTTCCCCCGACGGGAACACTGAAGCTTTCTTT.

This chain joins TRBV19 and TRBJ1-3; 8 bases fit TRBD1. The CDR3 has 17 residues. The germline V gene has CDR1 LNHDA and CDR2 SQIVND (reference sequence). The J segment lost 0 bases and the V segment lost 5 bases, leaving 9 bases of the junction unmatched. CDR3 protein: CASSSRPGTGSGNTIYF. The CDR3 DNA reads TGTGCCAGTAGTTCCCGACCCGGGACAGGCTCTGGAAACACCATATATTTT.

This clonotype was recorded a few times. CDR3 bases: TGTGCCAGCTCCGACCCCCCCCGGGGGACGAACTATGGCTACACCTTC. Its protein product is CASSDPPRGTNYGYTF. V and J are TRBV18 and TRBJ1-2; a possible D gene is TRBD1 (5 bases). CDR1 and CDR2 from the germline V gene are KGHSH and LQKENI. Deletions cut 6 bases from V and 2 bases from J, with 19 bases between. The CDR3 consists of 16 residues. The whole variable domain, remainder taken from reference TRBV18 and TRBJ1-2, is NAGVMQNPRHLVRRRGQEARLRCSPMKGHSHVYWYRQLPEEGLKFMVYLQKENIIDESGMPKERFSAEFPKEGPSILRIQQVVRGDSAAYFCASSDPPRGTNYGYTFGSGTRLTVV.

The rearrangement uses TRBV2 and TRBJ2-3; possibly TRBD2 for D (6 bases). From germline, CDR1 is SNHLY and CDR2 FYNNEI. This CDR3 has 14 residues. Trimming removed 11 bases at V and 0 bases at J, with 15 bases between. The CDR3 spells CASWEAPSTDTQYF. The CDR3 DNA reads TGTGCCTCCTGGGAGGCTCCTAGCACAGATACGCAGTATTTT. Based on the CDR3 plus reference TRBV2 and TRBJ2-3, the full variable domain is EPEVTQTPSHQVTQMGQEVILRCVPISNHLYFYWYRQILGQKVEFLVSFYNNEISEKSEIFDDQFSVERPDGSNFTLKIRSTKLEDSAMYFCASWEAPSTDTQYFGPGTRLTVL.

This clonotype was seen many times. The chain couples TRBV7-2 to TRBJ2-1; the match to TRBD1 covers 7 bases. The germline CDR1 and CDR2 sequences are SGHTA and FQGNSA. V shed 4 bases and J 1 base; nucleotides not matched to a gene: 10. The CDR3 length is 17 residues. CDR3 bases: TGTGCCAGCAGCTCCCGACTCCGGACAGGTTCCTACAATGAGCAGTTCTTC. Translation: CASSSRLRTGSYNEQFF.

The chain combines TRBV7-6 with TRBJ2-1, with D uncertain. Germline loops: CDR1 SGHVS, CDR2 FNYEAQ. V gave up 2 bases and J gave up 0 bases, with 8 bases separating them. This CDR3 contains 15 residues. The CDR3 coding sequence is TGTGCCAGCAGCTTAATATGGAGCTCCTACAATGAGCAGTTCTTC. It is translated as CASSLIWSSYNEQFF.

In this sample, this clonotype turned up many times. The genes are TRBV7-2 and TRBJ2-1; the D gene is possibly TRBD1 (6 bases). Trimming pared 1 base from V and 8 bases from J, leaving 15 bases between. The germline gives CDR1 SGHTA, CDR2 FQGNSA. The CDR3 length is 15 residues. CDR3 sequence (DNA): TGTGCCAGCAGCTTAGTTGGCAGGGGTTTTGATGAGCAGTTCTTC. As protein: CASSLVGRGFDEQFF.

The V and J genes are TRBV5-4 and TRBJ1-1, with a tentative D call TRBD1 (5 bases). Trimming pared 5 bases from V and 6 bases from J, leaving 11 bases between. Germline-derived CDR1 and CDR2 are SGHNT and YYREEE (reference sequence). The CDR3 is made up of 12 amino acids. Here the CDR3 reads CASRQGRSEAFF. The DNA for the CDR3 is TGTGCCAGCAGGCAGGGTAGGTCTGAAGCTTTCTTT.

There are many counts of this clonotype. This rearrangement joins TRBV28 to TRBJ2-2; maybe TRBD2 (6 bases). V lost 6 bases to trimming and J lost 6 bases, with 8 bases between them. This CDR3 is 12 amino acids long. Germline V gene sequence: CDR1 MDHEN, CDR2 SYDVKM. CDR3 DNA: TGTGCCAGCAGGCGGGGCGCCGGGGAGCTGTTTTTT. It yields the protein CASRRGAGELFF.

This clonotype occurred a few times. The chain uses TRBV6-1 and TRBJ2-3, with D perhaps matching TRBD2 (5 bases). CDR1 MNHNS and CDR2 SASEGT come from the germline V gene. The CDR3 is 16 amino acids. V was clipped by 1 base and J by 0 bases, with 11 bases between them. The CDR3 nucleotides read TGTGCCAGCAGTGAAGGAGCCCAGCGGAGCACAGATACGCAGTATTTT. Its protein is CASSEGAQRSTDTQYF.

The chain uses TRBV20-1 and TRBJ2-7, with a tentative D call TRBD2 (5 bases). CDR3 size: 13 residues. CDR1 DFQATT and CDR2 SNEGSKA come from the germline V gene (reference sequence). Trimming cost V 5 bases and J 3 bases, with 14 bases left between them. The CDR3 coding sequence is TGCAGTGCTTTCAACCGGGGTCACTACGAGCAGTACGTC. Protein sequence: CSAFNRGHYEQYV.

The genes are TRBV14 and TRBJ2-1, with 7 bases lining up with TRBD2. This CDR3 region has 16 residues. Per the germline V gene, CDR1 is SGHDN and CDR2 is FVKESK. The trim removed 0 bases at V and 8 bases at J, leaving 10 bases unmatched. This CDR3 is CASSQDQMRGIDEQFF. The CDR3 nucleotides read TGTGCCAGCAGCCAAGATCAAATGCGGGGGATCGATGAGCAGTTCTTC.

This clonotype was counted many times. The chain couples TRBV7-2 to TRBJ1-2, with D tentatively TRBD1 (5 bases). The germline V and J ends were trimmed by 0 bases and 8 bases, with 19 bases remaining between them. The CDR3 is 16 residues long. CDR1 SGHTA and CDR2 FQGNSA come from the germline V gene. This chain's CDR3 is CASSLADSYQIFGYTF. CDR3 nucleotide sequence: TGTGCCAGCAGCTTAGCAGACAGCTACCAGATCTTCGGCTACACCTTC. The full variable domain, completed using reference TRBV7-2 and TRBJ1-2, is GAGVSQSPSNKVTEKGKDVELRCDPISGHTALYWYRQSLGQGLEFLIYFQGNSAPDKSGLPSDRFSAERTGGSVSTLTIQRTQQEDSAVYLCASSLADSYQIFGYTFGSGTRLTVV.

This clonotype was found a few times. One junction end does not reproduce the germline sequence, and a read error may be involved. In DNA form, the CDR3 reads TGCGCCAGCAGTCAAGAGAGAGCCCACCAGCCGTTATTAGGAGAGACCCAGTACTTC. As protein: CASSQERAHQPLLGETQYF. The V call is TRBV4-3, the J call TRBJ2-5; D ambiguous. The CDR3 contains 19 residues. The V gene's germline CDR1 is LGHNA and CDR2 YSLEER.